The 31 T cell receptor beta chains listed next were all sequenced from one sample in a study of blood T cell repertoires in COVID-19. Using immunoSEQ multiplex PCR, the repertoire was profiled, and TCRdb retains in-frame clones only, with some absent. Counted here are around 84,000 clones, 80% occurring once; the ten biggest clones make up around 12%. Sequenced sample: peripheral blood. These receptors all stem from a woman aged 40 to 50 with active or convalescent COVID-19.

This sequence joins TRBV6-2 or TRBV6-3 and TRBJ2-7, with 12 positions matching TRBD2. J gave up 3 bases and V 5 bases, and 14 bases lay outside the gene matches. The CDR3 extends over 18 amino acids. CDR1 and CDR2 from the germline V gene are MNHEY and SVGEGT. CDR3 in DNA: TGTGCCAGCAGTCCGGGACTAGCGGGCACCTCCGGGTACTACGAGCAGTACTTC. Translation gives CASSPGLAGTSGYYEQYF.

The chain links TRBV25-1 to TRBJ1-2; D is uncertain. V was clipped by 1 base and J by 4 bases, with 10 bases between them. Germline V gene sequence: CDR1 MGHDK, CDR2 SYGVNS. The CDR3 has 14 amino acids. The CDR3, as DNA: TGTGCCAGCAGTGAATTTCAGTTTCTCTATGGCTACACCTTC. Its translation is CASSEFQFLYGYTF.

This chain links TRBV12-3 or TRBV12-4 with TRBJ1-2; D is unresolved. The V end lost 5 bases, the J end lost 3 bases, and 4 bases lay between the germline ends. The length of the CDR3 is 11 residues. The CDR3 here is CASSGDYGYTF. CDR3 in DNA: TGTGCCAGCAGTGGAGACTATGGCTACACCTTC.

This rearrangement joins TRBV21-1 to TRBJ2-2; the tabulated D call, TRBD1, remains unverified against the DNA. TRBV21-1 is deemed a pseudogene. The CDR3 is 17 amino acids. Written as DNA, the CDR3 is TGTGCCAGCAGCGGTCTCCAATCGACAGGGAACACCGGGGAGCTGTTTTTT. It is translated as CASSGLQSTGNTGELFF.

Note on this clone: One end of the junction varies from germline; a read error may be responsible. V and J are TRBV7-7 and TRBJ2-2; 8 bases align to TRBD1. The CDR3 length is 18 residues. CDR1 and CDR2 from the germline V gene are SSHAT and FNYEAQ (reference sequence). The CDR3 reads CASSLAHTGTGNTGELFF. Here the CDR3 DNA reads TGTGCTAGCAGCTTAGCCCACACCGGGACAGGGAACACCGGGGAGCTGTTTTTT. Supplemented by reference TRBV7-7 and TRBJ2-2, the full variable domain reads GAGVSQSPRYKVTKRGQDVTLRCDPISSHATLYWYQQALGQGPEFLTYFNYEAQPDKSGLPSDRFSAERPEGSISTLTIQRTEQRDSAMYRCASSLAHTGTGNTGELFFGEGSRLTVL.

This clone was recorded only once. The chain has TRBV5-6 and TRBJ1-2; no firm D call. Germline CDR1 SGHDT, CDR2 YYEEEE. V gave up 4 bases and J gave up 0 bases, with 10 bases separating them. The CDR3 length is 14 residues. The CDR3 DNA reads as TGTGCCAGCAGCCGGATACAGTCTAACTATGGCTACACCTTC. Amino acids: CASSRIQSNYGYTF.

The J gene is TRBJ2-4, the V gene TRBV5-8, with D possibly matching TRBD2 (6 bases). V was shortened by 10 bases and J by 4 bases, with 21 bases between the two germline ends. The CDR3 spans 15 residues. The germline gives CDR1 SGHTS, CDR2 YDEGEE. Here the CDR3 DNA reads TGTGCCCTAAACCGGGGTTTGGGAGGAAAAAACATTCAGTACTTC. Protein sequence: CALNRGLGGKNIQYF.

The rearrangement links TRBV5-1 to TRBJ2-7, with TRBD1 matching 10 bases. Germline V lookup: CDR1 SGHRS, CDR2 YFSETQ. The V gene end was trimmed by 7 bases and the J gene end by 2 bases; junction bases not matched to a gene: 6. This CDR3 has 14 residues. CDR3 loop: CASGRTGGTYEQYF. DNA for the CDR3: TGCGCCAGCGGCCGGACAGGGGGAACCTACGAGCAGTACTTC.

The chain couples TRBV7-3 to TRBJ1-3, with D unresolved. CDR3 size: 20 residues. CDR1 is SGHTA and CDR2 is FQGTGA in the germline V gene. V lost 2 bases and J lost 0, with 23 bases in between. CDR3 coding DNA: TGTGCCAGCAGCTTAGGCTATTTTACCAGGTTCCTTAGCTCTGGAAACACCATATATTTT. This codes for CASSLGYFTRFLSSGNTIYF.

V is TRBV29-1 and J is TRBJ2-7; tentative D call: TRBD1 (6 bases). The CDR3 sequence is 14 residues long. Trimming removed 0 bases at V and 0 bases at J, with 9 bases between. The germline CDR1 and CDR2 sequences are SQVTM and ANQGSEA. CDR3 sequence (DNA): TGCAGCGTTGAAGATAGACAGGTCTCCTACGAGCAGTACTTC. This codes for CSVEDRQVSYEQYF.

The V and J genes are TRBV6-5 and TRBJ1-4, with TRBD1 matching 7 bases. V lost 2 bases, J lost 6 bases, and 9 bases stayed unmatched. The CDR3 sequence is 16 residues long. In germline, CDR1 is MNHEY, CDR2 SVGAGI. CDR3 in amino acids: CASSYQPGTVYEKLFF. The CDR3 DNA reads as TGTGCCAGCAGTTACCAACCCGGGACAGTTTATGAAAAACTGTTTTTT.

The V call is TRBV6-6, the J call TRBJ2-5; D ambiguous. This CDR3 has 12 amino acids. Germline lookup yields CDR1 MNHNY and CDR2 SVGAGI (reference sequence). V dropped 6 bases and J dropped 4 bases, with 9 bases sitting between them. The DNA of the CDR3 is TGTGCCAGCAGCGCGCGCCGAGAGACCCAGTACTTC. Its protein is CASSARRETQYF.

This clone has a handful of counts. The chain links TRBV7-2 to TRBJ2-3, with 8 bases that match TRBD2. CDR3 length: 14 amino acids. The V and J ends lost 4 bases and 4 bases, in that order; junction bases with no gene match: 4. Germline V gene sequence: CDR1 SGHTA, CDR2 FQGNSA. The CDR3 protein is CASSSTGGADTQYF. The CDR3 region has the DNA TGTGCCAGCAGCTCCACCGGGGGGGCAGATACGCAGTATTTT.

The chain uses TRBV12-5 and TRBJ2-5; TRBD2 aligns across 10 bases. The CDR3 totals 14 residues. V lost 5 bases and J lost 2; bases outside the gene matches: 2. The germline V gene has CDR1 LGHNT and CDR2 FRNRAP. The CDR3 protein is CASGPGLAQETQYF. The CDR3 nucleotides read TGTGCTAGTGGTCCGGGACTAGCGCAAGAGACCCAGTACTTC.

This clone was seen once. The CDR3 DNA follows: TGTGCCACCAGTGACGGGGGACTAGCGGGAGTGGGCGCCGGGGAGCTGTTTTTT. The encoded protein is CATSDGGLAGVGAGELFF. This chain links TRBV24-1 with TRBJ2-2; 14 bases align to TRBD2. Losses at the gene ends were 4 bases for V and 6 bases for J; bases not matched to a gene: 9. The V gene's germline CDR1 is KGHDR and CDR2 SFDVKD. The CDR3 length is 18 residues.

V gene TRBV29-1 combines with J gene TRBJ2-5; 16 bases match TRBD2. Trimming removed 6 bases from V and 4 bases from J; junction bases left unmatched: 2. The length of the CDR3 is 14 residues. Per germline, CDR1 SQVTM and CDR2 ANQGSEA. CDR3 region: CSVGLAGGPETQYF. CDR3 coding DNA: TGCAGCGTGGGACTAGCGGGAGGGCCAGAGACCCAGTACTTC.

V and J are TRBV19 and TRBJ1-4; 9 positions match TRBD1. The V segment lost 7 bases and the J segment 7 bases; nucleotides outside the gene matches: 7. CDR1 and CDR2 from the germline V gene are LNHDA and SQIVND (reference sequence). The CDR3 sequence is 14 residues long. CDR3 in DNA: TGTGCCAGTACAATACAGGGGGCGGCTGAAAAACTGTTTTTT. Its protein is CASTIQGAAEKLFF.

V is TRBV6-1 and J is TRBJ1-1; D uncertain. The CDR3 length is 14 residues. Germline assignment: CDR1 MNHNS and CDR2 SASEGT. The V end lost 3 bases, the J end lost 1 base, and 9 bases lay between the germline ends. For the CDR3, the DNA is TGTGCCAGCAGTGATAACGGTGAGAACACTGAAGCTTTCTTT. Its translation: CASSDNGENTEAFF.

In DNA form, the CDR3 reads TGTGCCAGCAGCCCGCCAGGGGTTGGGAATCAGCCCCAGCATTTT. Translating it yields CASSPPGVGNQPQHF. V usage is TRBV7-8 and J usage is TRBJ1-5; D perhaps matches TRBD1 (6 bases). This CDR3 spans 15 amino acids. CDR1 and CDR2 from the germline V gene are SGHVS and FQNEAQ. Trimming shortened V by 5 bases and J by 4 bases, and 15 bases separated the two germline ends.

The V and J genes are TRBV9 and TRBJ2-5; 8 bases are a match to TRBD1. This CDR3 spans 14 amino acids. J gave up 5 bases and V 0 bases, and 3 bases lay outside the gene matches. CDR1 and CDR2 (germline): SGDLS, YYNGEE. The CDR3 here is CASSVATGAETQYF. CDR3 nucleotides: TGTGCCAGCAGCGTAGCGACAGGGGCGGAGACCCAGTACTTC.

This clone was seen a handful of times. The chain carries TRBV7-2 and TRBJ1-3; 7 positions match TRBD1. The length of the CDR3 is 16 residues. Germline loops: CDR1 SGHTA, CDR2 FQGNSA. V trimming: 1 base; J trimming: 1 base; junction bases outside the gene matches: 4. CDR3 bases: TGTGCCAGCAGCTTAGTTGGACAGGCATCTGGAAACACCATATATTTT. Amino acids: CASSLVGQASGNTIYF.

The V gene is TRBV6-1, the J gene TRBJ1-6; D is uncertain. The V gene's germline CDR1 is MNHNS and CDR2 SASEGT. The ends were cut back, 2 bases at V and 8 bases at J, with 7 bases in the middle. This CDR3 has 13 amino acids. CDR3 sequence reads: CASSEFPDSPLHF. The CDR3 DNA follows: TGTGCCAGCAGTGAATTCCCAGATTCACCCCTCCACTTT.

The chain joins TRBV10-3 to TRBJ2-4, with TRBD1 as a possible D gene (5 bases). The germline gives CDR1 ENHRY, CDR2 SYGVKD. V lost 2 bases to trimming and J lost 9 bases, with 17 bases between them. The CDR3 runs to 15 residues. The CDR3: CAISEPDKPGSIQYF. CDR3 nucleotides: TGTGCCATCAGTGAGCCGGACAAGCCAGGTAGCATTCAGTACTTC.

The V gene is TRBV3-1 (or the pseudogene TRBV3-2), the J gene TRBJ2-5; D uncertain. Deletions cut 5 bases from V and 5 bases from J, with 12 bases between. Germline values: CDR1 LGHDT, CDR2 YNNKEL (reference sequence). The CDR3 spans 13 residues. The CDR3 DNA sequence: TGTGCCAGCAGCTTAGTTCATTGGGAGACCCAGTACTTC. Translation gives CASSLVHWETQYF.

The table lists this clone with a few counts. This chain connects TRBV7-2 to TRBJ2-7, with D possibly matching TRBD2 (6 bases). The CDR3 spans 13 residues. With 6 bases removed from V and 5 bases from J, the gap between germline ends came to 14 bases. Germline V lookup: CDR1 SGHTA, CDR2 FQGNSA. The CDR3 sequence: CASSQDYFNEQYF. In DNA form, the CDR3 reads TGTGCCAGCAGTCAGGACTATTTCAACGAGCAGTACTTC.

V usage is TRBV19 and J usage is TRBJ1-2; D possibly corresponds to TRBD1 (5 bases). V dropped 7 bases and J dropped 5 bases, with 20 bases sitting between them. The CDR3 runs 15 residues. CDR1 is LNHDA and CDR2 is SQIVND in the germline V gene (reference sequence). CDR3 residues: CASTPFLGRGYGYTF. In nucleotides, the CDR3 is TGTGCCAGTACCCCATTTTTGGGGCGGGGTTATGGCTACACCTTC. Full variable domain (outside the CDR3, taken from reference TRBV19 and TRBJ1-2): DGGITQSPKYLFRKEGQNVTLSCEQNLNHDAMYWYRQDPGQGLRLIYYSQIVNDFQKGDIAEGYSVSREKKESFPLTVTSAQKNPTAFYLCASTPFLGRGYGYTFGSGTRLTVV.

The chain uses TRBV28 and TRBJ2-7; D gene uncertain. Trimming shortened V by 3 bases and J by 5 bases, and 5 bases separated the two germline ends. The CDR3 has 11 residues. Germline V CDR1 and CDR2: MDHEN, SYDVKM. The CDR3: CASSFRDEQYF. The CDR3 bases are TGTGCCAGCAGTTTCCGGGACGAGCAGTACTTC.

The J gene is TRBJ2-7, the V gene TRBV19; 7 bases align to TRBD1. After removal of 2 bases from V and 3 bases from J, the junction contained 10 bases not matched to a gene. The CDR3 covers 16 residues. The germline V gene has CDR1 LNHDA and CDR2 SQIVND (reference sequence). This CDR3 is CASSIQGGAKGYEQYF. The CDR3 DNA is TGTGCCAGTAGTATACAAGGGGGCGCGAAAGGCTACGAGCAGTACTTC.

The chain combines TRBV11-2 with TRBJ2-1, with 12 bases fitting TRBD2. This CDR3 spans 17 amino acids. Per the germline V gene, CDR1 is SGHAT and CDR2 is FQNNGV. V trimming: 0 bases; J trimming: 12 bases; junction bases outside the gene matches: 12. CDR3 sequence: CASSLERASGGAYGQFF. The CDR3 DNA is TGTGCCAGCAGCTTAGAAAGGGCTAGCGGGGGGGCATACGGGCAGTTCTTC.

The rearrangement links TRBV5-1 to TRBJ2-7, with a possible D match to TRBD1 (5 bases). V dropped 3 bases and J dropped 4 bases, with 17 bases sitting between them. Germline values: CDR1 SGHRS, CDR2 YFSETQ. This CDR3 contains 15 residues. CDR3 DNA sequence: TGCGCCAGCAGCTCCACGACAGTCAAGGATTACGAGCAGTACTTC. Its translation is CASSSTTVKDYEQYF.

This clone was counted between two and nine times. The genes are TRBV19 and TRBJ2-2; 7 bases match TRBD2. Trimming removed 3 bases from V and 8 bases from J; junction bases left unmatched: 9. The CDR3 length is 15 residues. Germline V gene sequence: CDR1 LNHDA, CDR2 SQIVND (reference sequence). Here the CDR3 reads CASSMVTAGRGELFF. The CDR3 nucleotides read TGTGCCAGTAGTATGGTGACAGCGGGGAGAGGGGAGCTGTTTTTT.